This entry concerns a single T cell receptor (beta chain). This clone was counted ten times or more. No antigen is known for it. No base-level quality is on record; no much larger clone is a single base apart. Trimming takes 5 bases off V and 5 bases off J; junction bases not matched to a gene: 4. The CDR3 measures 13 amino acids from cysteine to phenylalanine. The only DNA kept is the CDR3, 39 bases in frame from the first base. According to the germline V gene, CDR1 reads MNHNS and CDR2 reads SASEGT. In total, 666 healthy bone marrow donors made up the cohort. All cohort members were sampled while nominally healthy, although unrecorded immune exposures were likely present. The donor was CMV seropositive and was included in the group of 250 to 350 seropositive cohort members. A peripheral blood sample was provided by each donor, and peripheral blood mononuclear cells were used for TCR beta sequencing. Genomic DNA was extracted from the blood cell samples with the Qiagen DNeasy Blood Extraction Kit.

This sample is drawn from a study of cytomegalovirus exposure and HLA in healthy donors (dated by TCRdb to the late 2010s). A note on the overall study: An earlier analysis of approximately 600 of the donors reported about 290 Gb of sequence data and around 120 million unique TCR beta sequences from 150 million to 200 million T cells. Rather than using new phenotypic data, the later analysis identified candidate immune exposures from TCR beta sequences and from how often those sequences occurred across donors. Along with the roughly 610-subject first cohort, a separate validation cohort of over a hundred different subjects was used. Both class I and class II loci were covered by HLA typing, at four-digit resolution. The study was designed to test whether signatures of past pathogen exposure could be identified by cataloging public T cell receptors. A later genetic analysis used genome-wide SNP genotypes for about 60% of the roughly 670 donors, treating that subset as a discovery cohort. Of the approximately 400 genotyped donors, 65% to 90% fell in the genetic ancestry cluster associated with self-reported Caucasian donors. In a later analysis, previously published TCR beta repertoires from 500 to 750 donors were re-analyzed and high-resolution HLA genotyping was added so that TCR occurrence patterns could be studied. The T cell repertoires of several hundred subjects were profiled by immunosequencing and related to cytomegalovirus serostatus. All discovery cohort repertoires had been generated on a single sequencing platform. Donor age, sex, ethnicity and CMV serostatus were compiled alongside the repertoire data. Across roughly 420 genotyped donors of the cohort, an average of approximately 200,000 unique TCR beta nucleotide sequences per donor were sequenced, and around 20% of those sequences were non-productive. An early release covering around 630 HLA-typed donors comprised roughly 300 gigabases of sequencing data and around 80 million unique TCR sequences. To predict cytomegalovirus infection status, the study brought together high-throughput TCR immunosequencing, statistical association of individual TCRs with disease status, and machine learning. A handful of DR-DQ haplotypes were handled as single units for association and clustering because linkage in the cohort was strong. Typing coverage differed by locus: A, B, C, DRB1 and DQB1 were typed in roughly 620-640 donors, DQA1 in about 500, DPA1 in around 580, and DPB1 in just under 480. To decide whether each TCR beta V gene segment behaved as functional or pseudogenic, an earlier analysis of some 540 of the donors relied on high-throughput TCR beta sequencing. General conclusions and limits of the study: Several of the top co-occurrence clusters appeared to be linked to parvovirus B19, influenza, CMV and Epstein-Barr virus, according to a later analysis. A few of the identified cytomegalovirus-associated TCR beta chains were confirmed in vitro to be specific for cytomegalovirus antigens. In an earlier analysis of a few hundred of the donors, most TCR beta V segments were observed in productive rearrangements about 90% or about 30% of the time, broadly matching IMGT annotations. In a later analysis, HLA-associated TCR beta chains showed more clonal expansion and lower generation probabilities than non-associated chains that were equally common. A later genetic analysis reported fewer N-insertions in productive TCRs among donors in an Asian-associated ancestry cluster than the roughly 650-donor mean. The classifier was reported to diagnose cytomegalovirus status with high specificity and sensitivity in both the original cohort and the validation cohort. Because HLA typing was unavailable for some donors at each locus, only the typed subset was used in association tests. Linkage disequilibrium might explain the correlated functional status among segregating V segments, but an unknown experimental factor could not be ruled out. The authors suggested that the approach could potentially be generalized to other disease states and immunological phenotypes. Presence/absence analyses assumed roughly uniform sequencing depth across donors, an assumption that may not hold. At a false discovery rate of 0.05, a later analysis linked 16,000 or so TCR beta sequences to specific HLA alleles. A later genetic analysis associated a missense DCLRE1C variant with V-gene and J-gene trimming of TCR beta chains, and an independent cohort replicated the association. The 87-base-pair reads could not distinguish some IMGT-functional V segments, including TRBV6-2 and TRBV6-3, so those segments were excluded. According to a later analysis, most CMV-associated TCR beta chains appeared to be HLA-restricted, and the HLA associations seemed to be driven largely by CMV exposure. A further reported finding was that TCR beta sequences accurately predicted the HLA-A and HLA-B alleles for most subjects in the first cohort. Most TCR sequences were observed very rarely across donors, whereas some public TCRs were present in many individuals. CMV serostatus was the only immune exposure information available for the cohort. The study gave a list of 150 to 200 TCR beta chains associated with cytomegalovirus. The cohort was sequenced for TCR beta chains only, and without alpha or paired-chain data the features that could be detected were limited. A later analysis found that TCR association rates varied across HLA loci, with DRB1 alleles showing the most associated TCRs and HLA-C alleles the fewest. Strong co-occurrence of HLA alleles, especially DR and DQ, made assigning TCR associations to individual alleles difficult. A group of highly shared sequence variants was considered likely to be a technical artifact of the sequencing pipeline. Because counts were too low, 15 to 20 rarely observed V segments, including chromosome 9 orphons, were left out of the earlier analysis of approximately 500 of the donors.

Libraries were constructed by the immunoSEQ multiplex PCR assay. For the multiplex PCR, a mixture combining 60 forward primers for TCR Vbeta segments and 13 reverse primers for TCR Jbeta segments was used. The CDR3 region of rearranged TCR beta genes was amplified from genomic DNA with a multiplex PCR assay. The amplified TCR beta libraries were sequenced on the Illumina HiSeq System as 87-base-pair reads. As for the authors' bioinformatics: A later analysis counted 65 million to 90 million unique TCR beta chains across the 650 to 800 repertoires, and 10 million to 12 million of these chains were shared by at least two donors. To remove PCR and sequencing errors, raw reads were error-corrected and collapsed into unique sequences using a nearest-neighbor algorithm that merged closely related sequences. To assign V, D and J gene segments, CDR3 sequences were aligned to IMGT reference sequences. For a sequence to be retained, a match of at least six nucleotides was required to both a V gene segment and a J gene segment. Rearrangements were classified as productive when the CDR3 lacked stop codons and remained in frame with V and J, and all other rearrangements were classified as non-productive. Following IMGT convention, CDR3 was defined as the stretch from the second conserved V-encoded cysteine to the conserved J-encoded phenylalanine. In an earlier analysis of approximately 500 of the donors, sequences lacking an unambiguous match to a single V gene segment were excluded. An earlier analysis of some 610 of the donors called V segments functional above 56.7% productive rearrangements and segregating when the between-donor standard deviation exceeded 5%. To diagnose cytomegalovirus status from the catalog of TCR beta chain sequences, a statistical classification framework was built. V and J gene assignment, in a later analysis, came from comparing TCR nucleotide sequences with IMGT/GENE-DB human TR gene sequences. The TCRdist pipeline was used in a later analysis to assign CDR3 sequences and most-parsimonious VDJ recombination scenarios. In a later analysis, every TCR beta chain was defined by the combination of its CDR3 amino acid sequence and its V-gene family, and reads without a unique V-gene family were dropped. In a later analysis, 450 to 600 highly shared, low-generation-probability nucleotide sequences were removed to address suspected cross-contamination and a sequencing artifact. A later analysis calculated a clonal expansion index for each public chain from normalized within-repertoire ranks of inferred template counts. Generation probabilities in a later analysis came from a VDJ recombination model fitted to out-of-frame rearrangements, and those results were checked against IGoR. A later analysis scored TCR-TCR, TCR-HLA and TCR-CMV co-occurrence with hypergeometric tests, applying a repertoire-size bias correction to TCR pairs. False discovery rates were estimated in a later analysis by permuting HLA or CMV assignments 20 times. In a later analysis, co-occurring TCRs were grouped using DBSCAN, with TCRdist sequence similarity added in when clustering inside HLA-allele-positive subsets. For co-occurrence clustering, repertoires with fewer than 30,000 or more than 120,000 public chains were excluded, along with roughly five repertoires with anomalous nucleotide sharing. TCRdb limited this immuneACCESS table to in-frame rearrangements with V and J called. A share of clones is missing; checked studies link under half to unresolved V genes, and the rest is unexplained. V and J calls and clone size follow that table, whereas D and trimming were derived from the DNA. Present in this sample are fewer than 95,000 clones, 85% of which were seen just once. The biggest ten clones account for around 7% of the sample.

Input material: PBMCs. The sequence was obtained from a man in his forties in good health and CMV-seropositive. This chain is built from TRBV6-1 and TRBJ1-1; TRBD1 lines up with 8 middle nucleotides. The CDR3: CASSLTGETEAFF. The nucleotide sequence reads TGTGCCAGCAGTCTGACAGGGGAGACTGAAGCTTTCTTT.